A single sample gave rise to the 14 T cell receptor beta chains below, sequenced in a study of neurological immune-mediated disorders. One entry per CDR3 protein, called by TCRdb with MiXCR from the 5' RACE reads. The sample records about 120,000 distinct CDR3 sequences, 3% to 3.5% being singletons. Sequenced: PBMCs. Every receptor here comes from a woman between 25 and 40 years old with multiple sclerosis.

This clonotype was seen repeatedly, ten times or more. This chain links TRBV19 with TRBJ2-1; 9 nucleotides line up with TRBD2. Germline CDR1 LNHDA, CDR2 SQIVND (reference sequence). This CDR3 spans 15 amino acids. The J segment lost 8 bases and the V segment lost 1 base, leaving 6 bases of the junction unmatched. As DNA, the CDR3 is TGTGCCAGTAGTATAGGGTTAGCGGGAGAGGATGAGCAGTTCTTC. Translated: CASSIGLAGEDEQFF.

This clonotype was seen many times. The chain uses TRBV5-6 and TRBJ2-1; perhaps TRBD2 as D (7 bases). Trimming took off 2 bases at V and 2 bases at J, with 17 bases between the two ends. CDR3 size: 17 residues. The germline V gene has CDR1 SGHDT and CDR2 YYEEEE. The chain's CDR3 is CASSFGGGGNTYNEQFF. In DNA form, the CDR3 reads TGTGCCAGCAGCTTCGGGGGCGGGGGAAATACCTACAATGAGCAGTTCTTC. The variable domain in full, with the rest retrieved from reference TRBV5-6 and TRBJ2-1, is DAGVTQSPTHLIKTRGQQVTLRCSPKSGHDTVSWYQQALGQGPQFIFQYYEEEERQRGNFPDRFSGHQFPNYSSELNVNALLLGDSALYLCASSFGGGGNTYNEQFFGPGTRLTVL.

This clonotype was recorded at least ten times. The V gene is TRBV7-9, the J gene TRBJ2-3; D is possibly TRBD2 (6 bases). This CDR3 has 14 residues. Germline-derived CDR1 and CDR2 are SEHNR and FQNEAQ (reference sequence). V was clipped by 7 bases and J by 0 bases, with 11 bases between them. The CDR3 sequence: CASILAPSTDTQYF. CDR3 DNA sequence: TGTGCCAGCATACTAGCTCCCAGCACAGATACGCAGTATTTT.

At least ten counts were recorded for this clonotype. CDR3 nucleotides: TGTGCCAGCAGCTTGGTTTTAGCGGGAGGCTACGAGCAGTACTTC. As protein: CASSLVLAGGYEQYF. The chain carries TRBV5-5 and TRBJ2-7, with 10 bases that match TRBD2. The CDR3 totals 15 residues. J was trimmed by 3 bases and V by 0 bases; bases with no gene match: 3. In germline, CDR1 is SGHKS, CDR2 YYEKEE (reference sequence).

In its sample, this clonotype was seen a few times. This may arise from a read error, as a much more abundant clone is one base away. The CDR3 reads CASRTRGSYEQYF. For the CDR3, the DNA is TGTGCCAGCAGGACTCGCGGGAGCTACGAGCAGTACTTC. The chain is built from TRBV7-2 and TRBJ2-7, with TRBD2 matching 7 bases. Trimming removed 6 bases from V and 3 bases from J; junction bases left unmatched: 5. Germline CDR1 SGHTA, CDR2 FQGNSA. There are 13 residues in the CDR3.

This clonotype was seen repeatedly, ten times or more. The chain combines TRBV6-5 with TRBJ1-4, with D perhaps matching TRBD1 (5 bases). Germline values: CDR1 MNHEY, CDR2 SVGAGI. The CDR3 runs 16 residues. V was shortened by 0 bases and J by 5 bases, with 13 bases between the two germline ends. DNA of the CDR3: TGTGCCAGCAGTTACTCGCCCCCCTGGGGGAATGAAAAACTGTTTTTT. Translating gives CASSYSPPWGNEKLFF.

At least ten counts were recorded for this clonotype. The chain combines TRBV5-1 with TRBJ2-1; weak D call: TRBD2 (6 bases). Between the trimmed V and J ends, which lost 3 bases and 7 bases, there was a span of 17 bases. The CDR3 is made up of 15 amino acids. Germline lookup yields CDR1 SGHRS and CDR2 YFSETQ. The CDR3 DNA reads TGCGCCAGCAGCTGGGGGGACCAAAGGGCAAATGAGCAGTTCTTC. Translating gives CASSWGDQRANEQFF.

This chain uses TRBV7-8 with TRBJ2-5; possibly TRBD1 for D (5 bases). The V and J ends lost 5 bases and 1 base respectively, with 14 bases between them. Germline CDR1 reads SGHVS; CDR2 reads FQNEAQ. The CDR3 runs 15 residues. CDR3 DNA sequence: TGTGCCAGCAGCCAAATTAGGGGTGCCCAAGAGACCCAGTACTTC. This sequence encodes CASSQIRGAQETQYF.

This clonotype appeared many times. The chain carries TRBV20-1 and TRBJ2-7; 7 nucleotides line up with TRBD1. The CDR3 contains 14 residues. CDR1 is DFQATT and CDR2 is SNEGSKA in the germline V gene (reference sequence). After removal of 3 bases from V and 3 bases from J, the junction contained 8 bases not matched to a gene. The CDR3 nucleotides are TGCAGTGCTAGTGGTAGACAGGGCGTCTACGAGCAGTACTTC. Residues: CSASGRQGVYEQYF.

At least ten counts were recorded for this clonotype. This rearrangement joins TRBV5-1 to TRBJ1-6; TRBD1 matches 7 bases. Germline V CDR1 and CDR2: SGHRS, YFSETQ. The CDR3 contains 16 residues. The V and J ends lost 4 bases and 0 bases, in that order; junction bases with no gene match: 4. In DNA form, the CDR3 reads TGCGCCAGCAGCCTACAGGGGAGCTCCTATAATTCACCCCTCCACTTT. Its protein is CASSLQGSSYNSPLHF. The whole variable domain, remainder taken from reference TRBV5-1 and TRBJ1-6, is KAGVTQTPRYLIKTRGQQVTLSCSPISGHRSVSWYQQTPGQGLQFLFEYFSETQRNKGNFPGRFSGRQFSNSRSEMNVSTLELGDSALYLCASSLQGSSYNSPLHFGNGTRLTVT.

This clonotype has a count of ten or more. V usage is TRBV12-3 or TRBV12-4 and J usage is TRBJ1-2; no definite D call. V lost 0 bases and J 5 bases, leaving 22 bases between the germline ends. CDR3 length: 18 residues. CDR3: CASSLALMGAADQYGYTF. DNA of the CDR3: TGTGCCAGCAGTTTAGCGCTAATGGGTGCGGCGGATCAATATGGCTACACCTTC.

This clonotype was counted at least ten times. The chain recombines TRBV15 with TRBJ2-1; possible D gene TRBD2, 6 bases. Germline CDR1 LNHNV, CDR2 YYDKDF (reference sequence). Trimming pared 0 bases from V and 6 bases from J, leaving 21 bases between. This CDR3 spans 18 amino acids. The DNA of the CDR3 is TGTGCCACCAGCAGAGATTACGAGAGGTCGGGGGTTTCCAATGAGCAGTTCTTC. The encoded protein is CATSRDYERSGVSNEQFF.

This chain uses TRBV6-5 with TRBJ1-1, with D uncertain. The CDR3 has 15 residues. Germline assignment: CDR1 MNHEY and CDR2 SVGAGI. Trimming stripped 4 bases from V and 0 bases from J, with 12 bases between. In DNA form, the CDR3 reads TGTGCCAGCAGTTTTGACACTCGCGTGAACACTGAAGCTTTCTTT. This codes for CASSFDTRVNTEAFF.

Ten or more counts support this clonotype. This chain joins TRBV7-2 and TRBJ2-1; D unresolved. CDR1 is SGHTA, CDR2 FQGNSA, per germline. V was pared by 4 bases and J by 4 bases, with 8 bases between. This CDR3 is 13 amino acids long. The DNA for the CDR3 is TGTGCCAGCAGCTCTGAGATATACAATGAGCAGTTCTTC. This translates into CASSSEIYNEQFF.